The source of this T cell receptor (beta chain) is a study of read filtering for tumor transcriptome and immune sequencing. Study-level points and caveats: The sorted CD138-negative fraction was a mixed bone marrow immune population, not purified T cells. Without single-read clonotypes, shared clonotype proportions correlated more between IR-seq and RNA-seq.

A few counts support this clonotype. Its antigen is not known. The CDR3 ends on some other residue instead of the conserved phenylalanine or tryptophan, so this is likely a read error. This library used approximately 390 ng RNA and molecular barcoded adaptors spanning alpha/delta and beta/gamma chains. TCRdb itself ran the reads through MiXCR, one entry per CDR3 protein. The sample has over 4,500 distinct CDR3 sequences; roughly 20% are singletons. This CDR3 is 13 amino acids long. Germline V gives CDR1 SEHNR, CDR2 FQNEAQ (reference sequence). V lost 1 base and J lost 6, with 7 bases in between. The sample taken for sequencing was a population of CD138-negative cells sorted from bone marrow. This sequence originates from a donor at least 40 years old with multiple myeloma. The chain recombines TRBV7-9 with TRBJ2-1, with D maybe TRBD2 (5 bases). In DNA form, the CDR3 reads TGTGCCAGCAGCTTAGTGGGGAGCAATGAGCAGTTCCTT. This codes for CASSLVGSNEQFL.